The 31 T cell receptor beta chains below all came from one sample that was sequenced in a study of blood T cell repertoires in COVID-19. The repertoire was sequenced with immunoSEQ multiplex PCR; TCRdb's copy has only in-frame clones and lacks some. The table lists approximately 29,000 clones, 88% of them singletons. Sequencing was carried out using peripheral blood. The receptors originated from a human donor with active COVID-19. The donor label of this sample is uncertain.

The chain couples TRBV19 to TRBJ2-5; the D gene is possibly TRBD2 (6 bases). The CDR3 totals 13 residues. Per germline, CDR1 LNHDA and CDR2 SQIVND (reference sequence). V lost 8 bases and J lost 5, with 15 bases in between. The DNA for the CDR3 is TGTGCCAGTTCGAGGGGCGGGATGGAGACCCAGTACTTC. As protein: CASSRGGMETQYF. Combining the CDR3 with reference TRBV19 and TRBJ2-5 gives the whole variable domain DGGITQSPKYLFRKEGQNVTLSCEQNLNHDAMYWYRQDPGQGLRLIYYSQIVNDFQKGDIAEGYSVSREKKESFPLTVTSAQKNPTAFYLCASSRGGMETQYFGPGTRLLVL.

J is TRBJ2-7 and V is TRBV24-1; D gene uncertain. The V gene lost 5 bases and the J gene lost 0 bases, with 7 bases spanning the gap. The V gene's germline CDR1 is KGHDR and CDR2 SFDVKD. This CDR3 has 13 amino acids. The CDR3 DNA sequence: TGTGCCACCAGTGGGCCCGACTCCTACGAGCAGTACTTC. Translated: CATSGPDSYEQYF.

This chain uses TRBV27 with TRBJ2-7, with 9 positions matching TRBD2. This CDR3 is built from 14 residues. Germline CDR1 MNHEY, CDR2 SMNVEV (reference sequence). Germline trimming cut 7 bases from V and 5 bases from J; bases unmatched to any gene: 9. The CDR3 loop is CASMPSGTLDEQYF. The CDR3 DNA reads TGTGCCAGCATGCCTAGCGGGACCTTAGACGAGCAGTACTTC.

The chain has TRBV10-3 and TRBJ2-5; D gene unclear. The ends were cut back, 2 bases at V and 0 bases at J, with 7 bases in the middle. This CDR3 has 14 amino acids. Germline-derived CDR1 and CDR2 are ENHRY and SYGVKD. The CDR3 spells CAISEATYQETQYF. DNA of the CDR3: TGTGCCATCAGTGAGGCTACGTACCAAGAGACCCAGTACTTC.

This clone was observed a few times. The rearrangement joins TRBV4-1 to TRBJ1-6; D gene ambiguous. The CDR3 runs to 14 residues. V was shortened by 5 bases and J by 7 bases, with 12 bases between the two germline ends. Germline V lookup: CDR1 MGHRA, CDR2 YSYEKL. The CDR3 reads CASSSEGNNSPLHF. Written as DNA, the CDR3 is TGCGCCAGCAGCAGCGAAGGTAACAATTCACCCCTCCACTTT.

J is TRBJ2-7 and V is TRBV5-1; tentatively, D is TRBD1 (6 bases). Trimming removed 3 bases from V and 0 bases from J, with 13 bases in between. Per the germline V gene, CDR1 is SGHRS and CDR2 is YFSETQ. The CDR3 contains 15 residues. The CDR3, as DNA: TGCGCCAGCAGCTGGCTGACAGGATTCTCCTACGAGCAGTACTTC. Protein sequence: CASSWLTGFSYEQYF.

In DNA form, the CDR3 reads TGTGCCAGTGGAGCCATCGGGACCTACGAGCAGTACTTC. Translation: CASGAIGTYEQYF. The chain joins TRBV19 to TRBJ2-7; D possibly corresponds to TRBD2 (5 bases). Trimming took off 8 bases at V and 2 bases at J, with 13 bases between the two ends. The CDR3 runs to 13 residues. Germline assignment: CDR1 LNHDA and CDR2 SQIVND (reference sequence).

The table lists this clone with a count of one. This sequence joins TRBV18 and TRBJ2-5, with unresolved D. Trimming removed 3 bases at V and 2 bases at J, with 7 bases between. Germline V CDR1 and CDR2: KGHSH, LQKENI. The CDR3 loop spans 13 amino acids. CDR3 in amino acids: CASSPGVQETQYF. The CDR3 DNA reads as TGTGCCAGCTCACCGGGCGTACAAGAGACCCAGTACTTC.

V and J are TRBV6-2 or TRBV6-3 and TRBJ1-2, with 9 nucleotides matching TRBD1. The CDR3 consists of 15 residues. Germline assignment: CDR1 MNHEY and CDR2 SVGEGT. The V gene end was trimmed by 0 bases and the J gene end by 6 bases; junction bases not matched to a gene: 5. CDR3 sequence (DNA): TGTGCCAGCAGTTACTCGGGCCGGACAGGGGATGGCTACACCTTC. It translates to CASSYSGRTGDGYTF.

The J gene is TRBJ1-2, the V gene TRBV5-8; maybe TRBD1 (5 bases). The CDR3 extends over 13 amino acids. Germline CDR1 SGHTS, CDR2 YDEGEE. V gave up 4 bases and J gave up 5 bases, with 12 bases separating them. CDR3 sequence (DNA): TGTGCCAGCAGCCCGGAGGGACGGTATGGCTACACCTTC. Translated: CASSPEGRYGYTF.

The chain combines TRBV10-3 with TRBJ2-5; perhaps TRBD2 as D (7 bases). CDR3 length: 13 residues. Germline V gene lookup returns CDR1 ENHRY and CDR2 SYGVKD. Trimming took 7 bases from V and 5 from J, leaving 14 bases between them. The CDR3 reads CAIKEQGGETQYF. DNA for the CDR3: TGTGCCATCAAGGAACAGGGAGGGGAGACCCAGTACTTC.

The genes are TRBV18 and TRBJ2-5; 8 bases are a match to TRBD1. The CDR3 contains 16 residues. After removal of 6 bases from V and 3 bases from J, the junction contained 12 bases not matched to a gene. In germline, CDR1 is KGHSH, CDR2 LQKENI. The CDR3 DNA follows: TGTGCCAGCTCCCCTCGGACAGGGACGTTGAAAGAGACCCAGTACTTC. It yields the protein CASSPRTGTLKETQYF.

The rearrangement joins TRBV6-5 to TRBJ1-2; D uncertain. Trimming pared 2 bases from V and 5 bases from J, leaving 9 bases between. CDR3 size: 13 residues. Germline V lookup: CDR1 MNHEY, CDR2 SVGAGI. CDR3 nucleotide sequence: TGTGCCAGCAGTTACGGAGGCAGTTATGGCTACACCTTC. Its protein product is CASSYGGSYGYTF.

This sequence joins TRBV19 and TRBJ1-4; D may be TRBD1 (5 bases). This CDR3 contains 13 residues. Between the trimmed V and J ends, which lost 6 bases and 8 bases, there was a span of 13 bases. The V gene's germline CDR1 is LNHDA and CDR2 SQIVND (reference sequence). The CDR3 is CASRKTGLEKLFF. CDR3 nucleotide sequence: TGTGCCAGTAGGAAAACAGGCCTAGAAAAACTGTTTTTT. Full variable domain (rest looked up from reference TRBV19 and TRBJ1-4): DGGITQSPKYLFRKEGQNVTLSCEQNLNHDAMYWYRQDPGQGLRLIYYSQIVNDFQKGDIAEGYSVSREKKESFPLTVTSAQKNPTAFYLCASRKTGLEKLFFGSGTQLSVL.

CDR3 in amino acids: CASSTWDRVNEQYF. DNA of the CDR3: TGTGCCAGCAGCACGTGGGACAGGGTTAACGAGCAGTACTTC. The V and J genes are TRBV5-6 and TRBJ2-7; 9 positions agree with TRBD1. This CDR3 has 14 residues. V trimming: 4 bases; J trimming: 5 bases; junction bases outside the gene matches: 7. Germline V lookup: CDR1 SGHDT, CDR2 YYEEEE.

V gene TRBV3-1 (or the pseudogene TRBV3-2) combines with J gene TRBJ1-1, with 8 nucleotides matching TRBD1. This CDR3 spans 16 amino acids. The V segment lost 4 bases and the J segment 5 bases; nucleotides outside the gene matches: 12. The V gene's germline CDR1 is LGHDT and CDR2 YNNKEL (reference sequence). The CDR3 loop is CASSPGQGPVRTEAFF. The CDR3 DNA follows: TGTGCCAGCAGCCCTGGACAGGGTCCGGTTAGGACTGAAGCTTTCTTT.

This clone has just a few counts. The chain couples TRBV7-9 to TRBJ2-7; TRBD2 agrees at 9 bases. The V gene's germline CDR1 is SEHNR and CDR2 FQNEAQ (reference sequence). This CDR3 contains 15 residues. V lost 5 bases, J lost 5 bases, and 10 bases stayed unmatched. The DNA of the CDR3 is TGTGCCAGCAGCCGTAGCGGGGGCGCAGGAAACGAGCAGTACTTC. As protein: CASSRSGGAGNEQYF. The entire variable domain, with the rest obtained from reference TRBV7-9 and TRBJ2-7, is as follows: DTGVSQNPRHKITKRGQNVTFRCDPISEHNRLYWYRQTLGQGPEFLTYFQNEAQLEKSRLLSDRFSAERPKGSFSTLEIQRTEQGDSAMYLCASSRSGGAGNEQYFGPGTRLTVT.

The CDR3 nucleotides read TGTGCCAGCAGTGAGACTAGCGGGGGCACAGATACGCAGTATTTT. This encodes CASSETSGGTDTQYF. The chain links TRBV6-4 to TRBJ2-3; 11 nucleotides agree with TRBD2. Trimming took 3 bases from V and 1 from J; bases not matched to a gene: 0. Germline V gene data show CDR1 as MRHNA and CDR2 as SNTAGT. This CDR3 is 15 amino acids long.

As concerns this clone: A read error may produce the germline difference seen at one junction end. The genes are TRBV7-7 and TRBJ2-5, with 10 bases fitting TRBD1. CDR1 and CDR2 from the germline V gene are SSHAT and FNYEAQ (reference sequence). The CDR3 length is 14 residues. The CDR3 sequence is CASSDSPGQGQWYF. In nucleotides, the CDR3 is TGTGCTAGCAGCGATTCTCCGGGACAGGGGCAATGGTACTTC.

Judged by abundance, this clone is medium-sized (0.01 to 0.1%). The J gene is TRBJ2-1, the V gene TRBV19, with 10 bases fitting TRBD2. Germline V gives CDR1 LNHDA, CDR2 SQIVND (reference sequence). The CDR3 loop spans 14 amino acids. J was trimmed by 10 bases and V by 5 bases; bases with no gene match: 8. As DNA, the CDR3 is TGTGCCAGTAGTTTAGCGGGGGGTTTAGGAGAGCAGTTCTTC. Residues: CASSLAGGLGEQFF.

This clone was observed a single time. This chain uses TRBV6-5 with TRBJ1-3; 9 bases agree with TRBD1. The CDR3 extends over 14 amino acids. Germline loops: CDR1 MNHEY, CDR2 SVGAGI. The trim removed 7 bases at V and 4 bases at J, leaving 5 bases unmatched. The CDR3 sequence: CASISTGGGNTIYF. In DNA form, the CDR3 reads TGTGCCAGCATATCTACAGGGGGCGGAAACACCATATATTTT.

This clone was recorded once. This chain joins TRBV11-2 and TRBJ2-7; possibly TRBD1 for D (6 bases). The V and J ends lost 2 bases and 0 bases respectively, with 23 bases between them. The CDR3 contains 19 residues. The germline gives CDR1 SGHAT, CDR2 FQNNGV. The CDR3 DNA reads as TGTGCCAGCAGCTTAATTGGGGGCGAGGGTTCGGGCAGCTCCTACGAGCAGTACTTC. Encoded protein: CASSLIGGEGSGSSYEQYF.

The genes are TRBV6-6 and TRBJ1-5, with no clear D. V was shortened by 0 bases and J by 6 bases, with 9 bases between the two germline ends. In germline, CDR1 is MNHNY, CDR2 SVGAGI (reference sequence). The CDR3 is 14 amino acids. The CDR3 region has the DNA TGTGCCAGCAGTTACTCAGGGAGAACTCAGCCCCAGCATTTT. This translates into CASSYSGRTQPQHF.

The rearrangement joins TRBV6-5 to TRBJ2-1; a possible D gene is TRBD2 (5 bases). The CDR3 runs 13 residues. Germline V CDR1 and CDR2: MNHEY, SVGAGI. V lost 6 bases to trimming and J lost 6 bases, with 12 bases between them. The CDR3 loop reads CASRARRFNEQFF. The CDR3 DNA follows: TGTGCCAGCAGGGCTAGGAGGTTCAATGAGCAGTTCTTC.

CDR3 amino acids: CASSAHLWEQYF. CDR3 coding DNA: TGTGCCAGCAGCGCACATCTCTGGGAGCAGTACTTC. The genes are TRBV3-1 (or the pseudogene TRBV3-2) and TRBJ2-7; D is undetermined. CDR1 and CDR2 (germline): LGHDT, YNNKEL (reference sequence). The V end was cut by 5 bases, the J end by 7 bases, with 12 bases between. This CDR3 contains 12 residues.

The chain couples TRBV11-2 to TRBJ2-3, with a weak D call TRBD1 (6 bases). The germline V and J ends were trimmed by 4 bases and 4 bases, with 12 bases remaining between them. This CDR3 has 14 amino acids. CDR1 and CDR2 from the germline V gene are SGHAT and FQNNGV. The CDR3 coding sequence is TGTGCCAGCAGCTCAAGACAGGAAGCAGATACGCAGTATTTT. This sequence encodes CASSSRQEADTQYF.

The CDR3 coding sequence is TGTGCCAGCAGCCCGCCCAACCAGCGCTTGGCTTTCTTT. This encodes CASSPPNQRLAFF. The V call is TRBV12-3 or TRBV12-4, the J call TRBJ1-1; D gene ambiguous. The CDR3 loop spans 13 amino acids. Between the trimmed V and J ends, which lost 6 bases and 11 bases, there was a span of 19 bases.

The chain employs TRBV4-1 and TRBJ2-7; no reliable D call. Germline loops: CDR1 MGHRA, CDR2 YSYEKL. Deletions cut 4 bases from V and 3 bases from J, with 16 bases between. This CDR3 comprises 15 residues. The CDR3 nucleotides read TGCGCCAGCAGCCTCGATATCAGTGGGCACTACGAGCAGTACTTC. Amino acid sequence: CASSLDISGHYEQYF.

The chain recombines TRBV6-2 or TRBV6-3 with TRBJ2-5; D is ambiguous. The CDR3 runs 12 residues. Germline loops: CDR1 MNHEY, CDR2 SVGEGT. Trimming shortened V by 1 base and J by 4 bases, and 4 bases separated the two germline ends. The CDR3 DNA sequence: TGTGCCAGCAGTTACTTGGCAGAGACCCAGTACTTC. Translation gives CASSYLAETQYF.

CDR3 bases: TGTGCCAGCAGCCAAGTAGGCCAGGGGGCAACAGATACGCAGTATTTT. It yields the protein CASSQVGQGATDTQYF. The V and J genes are TRBV4-2 and TRBJ2-3; 8 bases match TRBD1. The CDR3 runs to 16 residues. The V gene's germline CDR1 is LGHNA and CDR2 YNFKEQ. Trimming at V came to 1 base and at J to 3 bases, leaving 6 bases not matched to a gene.

The gene calls are TRBV7-3 and TRBJ2-1; D is perhaps TRBD2 (7 bases). This CDR3 contains 15 residues. The V end lost 3 bases, the J end lost 0 bases, and 9 bases lay between the germline ends. Germline V lookup: CDR1 SGHTA, CDR2 FQGTGA. The CDR3 is CASSFRGASYNEQFF. CDR3 nucleotide sequence: TGTGCCAGCAGCTTTCGGGGGGCCTCCTACAATGAGCAGTTCTTC.